This is a list of T cell receptor beta chains from one sample in a study of beta chain features in type 1 diabetes. Sequenced by immunoSEQ multiplex PCR; TCRdb stores in-frame clones only, minus some. This sample yields roughly 250,000 clones, of which about 70% are seen a single time; almost 0.055% belongs to the top ten. The sample comprised naive CD4+ T cells from blood. Receptor source: a man aged 30 to 39 in good health. Both conserved end residues are part of each CDR3.

>TRBJ2-3|16|TRBV15
CATSRDVKRAADTQYF
>TRBJ2-3|15|TRBV7-9
CASSDSGLGTDTQYF
>TRBJ2-5|15|TRBV5-1
CASSFEGHFGETQYF
>TRBJ2-3|15|TRBV14
CASSRSVQGSDTQYF
>TRBJ2-7|16|TRBV7-8
CASSLAPSRGRREQYF
>TRBJ2-3|11|TRBV20-1
CSAGLVDTQYF
>TRBJ2-6|17|TRBV10-3
CAISESWGHSGANVLTF
>TRBJ2-1|11|TRBV20-1
CSVEGRHEQFF
>TRBJ2-3|13|TRBV30
CAWTSGITDTQYF
>TRBJ2-7|14|TRBV7-9
CASSSQDGPYEQYF
>TRBJ2-3|17|TRBV2
CASSERGFTIGTDTQYF
>TRBJ2-7|14|TRBV15
CATSPGGSSYEQYF
>TRBJ2-1|11|TRBV27
CASSSWNEQFF
>TRBJ2-1|15|TRBV2
CASSDGGGSLNEQFF
>TRBJ1-1|14|TRBV30
CAWTPLGFDTEAFF
>TRBJ2-3|14|TRBV7-9
CASSSLGLADTQYF
>TRBJ2-4|15|TRBV2
CASTTRTGNVDIQYF
>TRBJ1-2|11|TRBV29-1
CSVDPGDGYTF
>TRBJ2-5|14|TRBV13
CASSSTSGGETQYF
>TRBJ2-7|12|TRBV30
CAWTFGTGEVYF
>TRBJ1-1|14|TRBV29-1
CSVARATANTEAFF
>TRBJ2-3|15|TRBV7-9
CASSSQGTTTDTQYF
>TRBJ2-5|16|TRBV10-3
CAISVLGKGPQETQYF
>TRBJ2-5|14|TRBV18
CASSPGLAQETQYF
>TRBJ1-1|12|TRBV6-5
CASSSRTGQAFF
>TRBJ2-5|13|TRBV30
CAWSKEYQETQYF
>TRBJ2-1|16|TRBV7-2
CASSYASGGAANEQFF
>TRBJ1-2|13|TRBV29-1
CSVEDQINYGYTF
>TRBJ2-7|15|TRBV6-6
CASSAKTGSSYEQYF
>TRBJ1-4|15|TRBV7-9
CASSQVPGVIEKLFF
>TRBJ2-6|16|TRBV5-1
CASGTIASSGANVLTF
>TRBJ2-1|15|TRBV19
CASSIGASSYNEQFF
>TRBJ2-7|11|TRBV29-1
CSVTFSYEQYF
>TRBJ1-6|17|TRBV5-6
CASSWGQGISGNSPLHF
>TRBJ1-1|14|TRBV30
CAWGDTFLNTEAFF
>TRBJ1-1|14|TRBV7-9
CASSPGTGTTEAFF
>TRBJ1-2|13|TRBV27
CASSSTTNYGYTF
>TRBJ2-1|14|TRBV29-1
CSVWRPVKHNEQFF
>TRBJ2-1|12|TRBV29-1
CSVWDQRNEQFF
>TRBJ2-1|14|TRBV28
CASRLRGGYNEQFF
>TRBJ2-5|15|TRBV7-2
CASSLGLAAQETQYF
>TRBJ2-3|12|TRBV7-9
CAGEWLTDTQYF
>TRBJ2-2|15|TRBV30
CAWTGPGQHTGELFF
>TRBJ2-1|11|TRBV20-1
CSAANLDEQFF
>TRBJ2-5|14|TRBV2
CASSESQKGETQYF
>TRBJ2-3|14|TRBV7-2
CASGAGGSTDTQYF
>TRBJ1-1|13|TRBV29-1
CSVGRVLNTEAFF
>TRBJ2-2|14|TRBV29-1
CSVERGRGTGELFF
>TRBJ2-7|15|TRBV28
CASSSGGPKVYEQYF
>TRBJ2-5|13|TRBV30
CAWSRSSAETQYF
>TRBJ1-4|15|TRBV18
CASSIQGSANEKLFF
>TRBJ2-7|15|TRBV25-1
CASRPPAGGAYEQYF
>TRBJ1-2|11|TRBV30
CAWSPGYGYTF
>TRBJ1-2|12|TRBV2
CASTRGNYGYTF
>TRBJ2-5|15|TRBV25-1
CASRPGVHLQETQYF
>TRBJ2-7|13|TRBV6-1
CASSHLQVAEQYF
>TRBJ2-1|15|TRBV30
CAWSPRDRGLLGQFF
>TRBJ2-3|15|TRBV30
CAWSGLAGYSDTQYF
>TRBJ2-7|11|TRBV29-1
CSVVYRGEQYF
>TRBJ2-7|13|TRBV29-1
CSVSRDSSYEQYF